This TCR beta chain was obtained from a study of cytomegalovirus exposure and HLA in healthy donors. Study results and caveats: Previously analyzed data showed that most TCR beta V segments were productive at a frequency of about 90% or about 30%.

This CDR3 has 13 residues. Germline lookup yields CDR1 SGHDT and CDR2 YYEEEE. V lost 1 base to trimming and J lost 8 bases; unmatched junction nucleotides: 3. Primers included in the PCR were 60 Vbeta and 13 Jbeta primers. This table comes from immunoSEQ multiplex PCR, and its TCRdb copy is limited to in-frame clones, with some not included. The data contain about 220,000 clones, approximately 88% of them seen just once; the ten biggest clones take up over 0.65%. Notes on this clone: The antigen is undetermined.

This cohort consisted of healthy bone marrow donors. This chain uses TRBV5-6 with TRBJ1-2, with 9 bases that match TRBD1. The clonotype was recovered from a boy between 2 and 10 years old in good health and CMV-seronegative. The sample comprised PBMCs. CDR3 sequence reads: CASSLRTGEGYTF. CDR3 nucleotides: TGTGCCAGCAGCTTGAGGACAGGGGAGGGCTACACCTTC.